This T cell receptor (beta chain) was captured in a study of blood T cell repertoires in COVID-19. The CDR3 is 17 amino acids. The V gene's germline CDR1 is SGDLS and CDR2 YYNGEE. Trimming left V 0 bases short and J 1 base short, with 16 bases between. The assay was immunoSEQ multiplex PCR, and TCRdb's table has in-frame clones only and misses some. Among 180,000 or so clones listed, about 85% were seen once. Sequenced input: peripheral blood. This sequence originates from a woman of 80 years or more with acute or convalescent COVID-19. V gene TRBV9 combines with J gene TRBJ1-1; D is possibly TRBD1 (6 bases). The CDR3 bases are TGTGCCAGCAGCGTAGCTGCGGGGGGGGCCTGGAACACTGAAGCTTTCTTT. This sequence encodes CASSVAAGGAWNTEAFF.